This TCR beta chain was identified in a study of blood T cells in healthy people across ages. Points on this clonotype: Its antigen is currently unknown.

V was trimmed by 6 bases and J by 8 bases, leaving 15 bases between them. CDR3 size: 13 residues. A second PCR, run for roughly 7 to 11 cycles, used a sample-barcoded 5' primer plus a J-beta primer mix. TCRdb reanalysed the 5' RACE reads using MiXCR and keeps one entry per CDR3 protein. The repertoire consists of 700,000 to 1,000,000 distinct CDR3 sequences, with under 45% occurring once and the leading ten covering approximately 20%. Whole-study findings and limits: There was no known CMV status for donors, so expanded clonotype changes were possibly confounded. Roughly linearly, TCR beta diversity per million T cells fell as age increased.

Donation came from healthy Caucasian individuals in Russia who were aged roughly 6 to 95. Drawing of peripheral blood yielded 7.5 to 10 milliliters from each donor. Sequencing was done on a sample of blood. The J gene is TRBJ2-3, the V gene TRBV12-3 or TRBV12-4; a possible D gene is TRBD1 (7 bases). The clonotype was recovered from a man aged 55-75 years in good health. The CDR3 DNA reads as TGTGCCAGCAGCTTCGGAGGGGGCGCTACGCAGTATTTT. Translation: CASSFGGGATQYF.